Included here is one TCR beta chain sequence, with context. The antigen remains undetermined. Sequenced by immunoSEQ multiplex PCR; TCRdb stores in-frame clones only, minus some. The profile shows approximately 100,000 clones, more than 75% of them singletons. This sample was included in a study of T cell responses to AZD1222 COVID-19 vaccine. Turning to the study itself: Pooling was applied to second doses at about 4 or about 12 weeks.

Study findings and constraints: White British donors predominated, females outnumbered males, and clonal diversity was possibly underestimated. Sampling that yielded the repertoires occurred only after the peak T cell response. At baseline, seropositivity was found in only 5 to 7 AZD1222 recipients.

Trimming took off 5 bases at V and 3 bases at J, with 4 bases between the two ends. Germline-derived CDR1 and CDR2 are SEHNR and FQNEAQ (reference sequence). This CDR3 spans 11 amino acids. Sequenced here: peripheral blood, sampled on day 0 of AZD1222 vaccination. V is TRBV7-9 and J is TRBJ2-5; D not certain. This TCR came from an adult in good health. CDR3 in amino acids: CASSREETQYF. Here the CDR3 DNA reads TGTGCCAGCAGCAGGGAAGAGACCCAGTACTTC.